The clone carrying this TCR beta chain has a handful of counts. The antigen is not known. This sample was taken from a study of identical twins. Unique molecular identifiers were present on the cDNA, and a universal primer site came from template switching. TCRdb reprocessed the 5' RACE reads via MiXCR and lists one record per CDR3 protein. Found here are roughly 1.6 million distinct CDR3 sequences, about 30% of them singletons; the top ten hold 0.27%. Whole-study results and caveats: Researchers reported excess low generation probability among twin-shared out-of-frame alpha sequences. Out-of-frame TCR alpha sharing observed in monozygotic twins exceeded model estimates. Zero-insertion analyses might be partly confounded by invariant T cells like MAIT and iNKT.

The CDR3 is 14 residues long. CDR1 is SGHAT, CDR2 FQNNGV, per germline. Trimming cost V 3 bases and J 5 bases, with 12 bases left between them. The V and J genes are TRBV11-2 and TRBJ2-3; D unclear. The source is a newborn girl in good health. The sample was cord blood. CDR3 in DNA: TGTGCCAGCAGCTTGTTTAGTCCTCAAGATACGCAGTATTTT. It codes for CASSLFSPQDTQYF.